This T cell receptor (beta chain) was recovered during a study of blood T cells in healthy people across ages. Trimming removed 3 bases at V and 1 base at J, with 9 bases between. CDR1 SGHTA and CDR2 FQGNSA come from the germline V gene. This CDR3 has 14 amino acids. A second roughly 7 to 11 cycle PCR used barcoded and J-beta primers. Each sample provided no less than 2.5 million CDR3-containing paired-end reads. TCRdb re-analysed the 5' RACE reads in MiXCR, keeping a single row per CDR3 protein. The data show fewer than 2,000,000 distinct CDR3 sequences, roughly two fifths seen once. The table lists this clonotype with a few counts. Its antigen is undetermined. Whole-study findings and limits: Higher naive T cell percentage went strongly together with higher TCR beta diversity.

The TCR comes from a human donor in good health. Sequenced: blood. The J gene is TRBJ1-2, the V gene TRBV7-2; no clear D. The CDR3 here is CASSLHSVNYGYTF. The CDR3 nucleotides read TGTGCCAGCAGCTTGCATAGTGTTAACTATGGCTACACCTTC.